The clone carrying this TCR beta chain was counted only a few times. Per the germline V gene, CDR1 is LNHNV and CDR2 is YYDKDF (reference sequence). This CDR3 region has 15 residues. Trimming took 0 bases from V and 4 from J, leaving 10 bases between them. The sample comes from a study of glioma-infiltrating T cells after dendritic cell vaccination. At the level of the study: Between the early 2000s and the early 2010s, patients got autologous tumor lysate-pulsed dendritic cell vaccines. Dendritic cell vaccine was injected intradermally three times, biweekly.

PBMC sampling occurred before vaccination, two weeks after the third dose, and at progression. Amplification used 60 V beta primers and 13 J beta primers. Sequencing was performed with immunoSEQ multiplex PCR; in TCRdb, only in-frame clones are kept and a portion is missing. This sample has about 73,000 clones, with roughly 87% found just once. The chain employs TRBV15 and TRBJ1-5; D not resolved. This specimen was blood, taken before dendritic cell vaccination. This sequence was found in a human donor with glioblastoma. The CDR3 reads CATSRDNSGNQPQHF. CDR3 in DNA: TGTGCCACCAGCAGAGATAACAGCGGTAATCAGCCCCAGCATTTT.